The T cell receptor (beta chain) under discussion was sequenced for a study of control samples from healthy donors and cancer patients. This clone has only one observation. From germline, CDR1 is SGHKS and CDR2 YYEKEE (reference sequence). There are 15 residues in the CDR3. J gave up 3 bases and V 2 bases, and 7 bases lay outside the gene matches. Generated by immunoSEQ multiplex PCR, the TCRdb table keeps only in-frame clones and is missing some. The sample has around 150,000 clones, 80% to 90% seen once. The TCR was taken from a man younger than 40 in good health. The sample was blood. The gene calls are TRBV5-5 and TRBJ2-7, with TRBD1 matching 8 bases. CDR3 bases: TGTGCCAGCAGCTTCTCTGGACAGGGCTACTACGAGCAGTACTTC. It encodes CASSFSGQGYYEQYF.